This T cell receptor beta chain was captured by sequencing in a study of blood T cells in healthy people across ages. Study results and limitations: Since the PBMCs were unsorted, naive and antigen-experienced cells could not be conclusively compared.

A second PCR of roughly 7 to 11 cycles used a sample-barcoded 5' primer and a J-beta primer mix. TCRdb re-called the 5' RACE reads through MiXCR, storing one row per CDR3 protein. This table has fewer than 600,000 distinct CDR3 sequences, over 25% appearing once. The V gene's germline CDR1 is SQVTM and CDR2 ANQGSEA. J lost 11 bases, V lost 7 bases, and 7 bases had no gene match. The CDR3 is 10 residues long. About this clonotype itself: Its antigen is unknown.

These same records also appear under a second study, on T cells of mothers and their children. That work contributes: Donation came from three healthy Caucasian mothers together with their six children.

Sequenced: blood. The clonotype comes from a boy between 2 and 10 years old in good health. The chain combines TRBV29-1 with TRBJ1-2, with 7 bases matching TRBD1. The CDR3 spells CSGTGVDYTF. The CDR3 DNA reads as TGCAGCGGTACAGGGGTCGATTACACCTTC.